This T cell receptor (beta chain) is from a study of control samples from healthy donors and cancer patients. The germline CDR1 and CDR2 sequences are ENHRY and SYGVKD. V lost 10 bases, J lost 6 bases, and 12 bases stayed unmatched. The CDR3 runs 16 residues. The repertoire was sequenced with immunoSEQ multiplex PCR; TCRdb's copy has only in-frame clones and lacks some. The data show 130,000 to 150,000 clones, about 94% seen once. The rearrangement joins TRBV10-3 to TRBJ2-3, with TRBD2 matching 14 bases. This clonotype originated in a man aged 55 to 70 with colorectal cancer. The material sequenced was PBMCs. DNA for the CDR3: TGTGCCACCTTAGGTGGACTAGCGGGGGGAGGGGATACGCAGTATTTT. This encodes CATLGGLAGGGDTQYF.